This entry is about one TCR beta chain. Its antigen is undetermined. The quantity of total RNA per TCR library was around 3.5 ug. Making cDNA involved eight separate reactions per sample. Via template switching, UMIs carrying a 6-nucleotide sample barcode were introduced. From the 5' RACE reads, TCRdb lists one entry per CDR3 protein and no DNA. The repertoire shows 140,000 to 150,000 distinct CDR3 sequences; the top ten hold more than 1%. The sample belongs to a study of monozygotic twins with inflammatory bowel disease. Findings and caveats of the study: No detectable difference in repertoire similarity separated concordant from discordant twins, possibly as a result of limited power.

The germline CDR1 and CDR2 sequences are GTSNPN and SVGIG (reference sequence). The CDR3 totals 13 residues. The TCR sequence derives from a human donor with ulcerative colitis or Crohn's disease, or a healthy co-twin of an affected twin (not recorded which). This chain connects TRBV30 to TRBJ1-5; TCRdb outputs TRBD1, but without DNA this stays unchecked. The sequenced sample was blood. Here the CDR3 reads CAGGTEINQPQHF.